Following are 21 T cell receptor beta chains from one sample sequenced in a study of blood T cell repertoires in COVID-19. This table comes from immunoSEQ multiplex PCR, and its TCRdb copy is limited to in-frame clones, with some not included. The sample consists of 200,000 to 250,000 clones, about 85% of them appearing once. Sequenced: peripheral blood. The source of these receptors is a man aged 25 to 45 with active or convalescent COVID-19.

This clone was counted a single time. The chain couples TRBV12-3 or TRBV12-4 to TRBJ1-6; possible D gene TRBD1, 6 bases. The CDR3 contains 13 residues. Between the trimmed V and J ends, which lost 1 base and 12 bases, there was a span of 10 bases. The CDR3 coding sequence is TGTGCCAGCAGTTTAGGGGGGCGTGGACCCCTCCACTTT. Residues: CASSLGGRGPLHF.

The V gene is TRBV3-1 (or the pseudogene TRBV3-2), the J gene TRBJ2-7, with D unresolved. Germline V gene data show CDR1 as LGHDT and CDR2 as YNNKEL (reference sequence). The CDR3 covers 16 residues. V lost 3 bases to trimming and J lost 6 bases, with 21 bases between them. CDR3 nucleotide sequence: TGTGCCAGCAGCCACCCCTTTGGCAGGAAAGGTGGCGAGCAGTACTTC. Protein product: CASSHPFGRKGGEQYF.

V gene TRBV9 combines with J gene TRBJ2-7; 7 bases line up with TRBD1. CDR1 and CDR2 (germline): SGDLS, YYNGEE. The CDR3 runs to 14 residues. Trimming removed 1 base from V and 2 bases from J; junction bases left unmatched: 3. The CDR3 sequence: CASSVSQGTYEQYF. The CDR3 DNA reads TGTGCCAGCAGCGTATCACAGGGGACCTACGAGCAGTACTTC.

V is TRBV7-8 and J is TRBJ2-7; no reliable D call. Germline V gives CDR1 SGHVS, CDR2 FQNEAQ. The CDR3 consists of 11 residues. V lost 2 bases and J lost 7, with 6 bases in between. In DNA form, the CDR3 reads TGTGCCAGCAGCTTAAAGCGAGAGCAGTACTTC. Translating gives CASSLKREQYF.

This rearrangement joins TRBV4-1 to TRBJ2-7; TRBD1 matches 9 bases. Germline trimming cut 3 bases from V and 3 bases from J; bases unmatched to any gene: 3. Germline V CDR1 and CDR2: MGHRA, YSYEKL. CDR3 length: 14 residues. CDR3 nucleotides: TGCGCCAGCAGCCATCCGACAGGGGGCTACGAGCAGTACTTC. Its protein is CASSHPTGGYEQYF.

The rearrangement joins TRBV6-5 to TRBJ1-5; D may be TRBD1 (6 bases). V was shortened by 6 bases and J by 3 bases, with 15 bases between the two germline ends. The CDR3 extends over 15 amino acids. Germline CDR1 MNHEY, CDR2 SVGAGI. As DNA, the CDR3 is TGTGCCAGCAGGTTGACGGACAGTACCAATCAGCCCCAGCATTTT. Protein: CASRLTDSTNQPQHF.

The rearrangement uses TRBV5-1 and TRBJ2-2; the D gene is possibly TRBD2 (6 bases). This CDR3 is 18 amino acids long. The V gene's germline CDR1 is SGHRS and CDR2 YFSETQ. With 0 bases removed from V and 3 bases from J, the gap between germline ends came to 18 bases. CDR3 region: CASSLGRGSGSYTGELFF. The CDR3 region has the DNA TGCGCCAGCAGCTTGGGGCGGGGCAGCGGTAGTTACACCGGGGAGCTGTTTTTT.

The J gene is TRBJ1-5, the V gene TRBV7-9; TRBD1 might be the D (5 bases). Germline CDR1 and CDR2: SEHNR and FQNEAQ (reference sequence). V gave up 3 bases and J gave up 4 bases, with 10 bases separating them. This CDR3 region has 14 residues. CDR3 bases: TGTGCCAGCAGCTTGAGCCAGGGTAATCAGCCCCAGCATTTT. Encoded protein: CASSLSQGNQPQHF.

This clone has just a few counts. The chain joins TRBV18 to TRBJ1-2; D not resolved. The length of the CDR3 is 15 residues. CDR1 is KGHSH, CDR2 LQKENI, per germline. The V gene lost 6 bases and the J gene lost 5 bases, with 19 bases spanning the gap. CDR3 DNA: TGTGCCAGCTCCCAAGGTCGGGAGCCTGATTATGGCTACACCTTC. Its translation is CASSQGREPDYGYTF.

The chain has TRBV18 and TRBJ1-2, with 7 bases matching TRBD1. Germline-derived CDR1 and CDR2 are KGHSH and LQKENI. CDR3 length equals 15 residues. V lost 6 bases, J lost 7 bases, and 14 bases stayed unmatched. CDR3 in amino acids: CASSSQGVLGGGYTF. CDR3 coding DNA: TGTGCCAGCTCGTCTCAGGGGGTCCTTGGAGGTGGCTACACCTTC.

This chain links TRBV18 with TRBJ1-1; D possibly corresponds to TRBD1 (5 bases). This CDR3 has 15 residues. Germline lookup yields CDR1 KGHSH and CDR2 LQKENI. V shed 3 bases and J shed 7 bases, with 18 bases lying between them. The CDR3 DNA reads as TGTGCCAGCTCACCCCCAGACAAACTTAGGGGTGAAGCTTTCTTT. Translated: CASSPPDKLRGEAFF.

This clone showed up just once. This chain joins TRBV3-1 (or the pseudogene TRBV3-2) and TRBJ2-7; TRBD1 agrees at 9 bases. The J segment lost 3 bases and the V segment lost 3 bases, leaving 6 bases of the junction unmatched. CDR1 is LGHDT and CDR2 is YNNKEL in the germline V gene (reference sequence). The CDR3 totals 15 residues. In DNA, the CDR3 is TGTGCCAGCAGCCATCCGGGACAGGGACTCTACGAGCAGTACTTC. Its translation: CASSHPGQGLYEQYF.

The chain links TRBV4-2 to TRBJ2-3, with D tentatively TRBD2 (5 bases). Looked up from germline, CDR1 is LGHNA and CDR2 is YNFKEQ. The CDR3 is 14 residues long. V lost 1 base to trimming and J lost 6 bases, with 11 bases between them. CDR3 in amino acids: CASSQGMEEDTQYF. CDR3 in DNA: TGTGCCAGCAGCCAAGGAATGGAGGAGGATACGCAGTATTTT.

This clone was observed a single time. The chain carries TRBV24-1 and TRBJ1-2; 7 bases match TRBD1. Looked up from germline, CDR1 is KGHDR and CDR2 is SFDVKD. Trimming at V came to 11 bases and at J to 2 bases, leaving 10 bases not matched to a gene. The CDR3 sequence is 14 residues long. The CDR3 loop is CAILKGARNYGYTF. CDR3 coding DNA: TGTGCCATCCTAAAGGGGGCTAGAAACTATGGCTACACCTTC.

The CDR3 is CASSPRPRISGNTIYF. CDR3 nucleotides: TGTGCCAGCAGCCCCCGGCCGCGGATCTCTGGAAACACCATATATTTT. This chain joins TRBV9 and TRBJ1-3; D is unclear. Germline V gives CDR1 SGDLS, CDR2 YYNGEE. Trimming removed 4 bases from V and 0 bases from J, with 14 bases in between. The CDR3 runs 16 residues.

As DNA, the CDR3 is TGTGCCAGCAGCCTGCCGGGGTTGCGGGGTGGTACAGATACGCAGTATTTT. It yields the protein CASSLPGLRGGTDTQYF. The chain couples TRBV14 to TRBJ2-3, with D maybe TRBD2 (6 bases). V gave up 4 bases and J gave up 3 bases, with 20 bases separating them. The V gene's germline CDR1 is SGHDN and CDR2 FVKESK. This CDR3 is built from 17 residues.

The rearrangement links TRBV6-5 to TRBJ1-1; TRBD1 agrees at 8 bases. V lost 4 bases to trimming and J lost 1 base; unmatched junction nucleotides: 5. This CDR3 has 15 amino acids. Germline CDR1 and CDR2: MNHEY and SVGAGI. The CDR3 protein is CASSWDRRENTEAFF. CDR3 DNA sequence: TGTGCCAGCAGTTGGGACAGGCGGGAGAACACTGAAGCTTTCTTT.

The count of this clone is one. The CDR3 loop reads CASSQIGVREAFF. CDR3 in DNA: TGTGCCAGCAGCCAAATAGGGGTGCGGGAGGCGTTCTTC. J is TRBJ2-1 and V is TRBV3-1 (or the pseudogene TRBV3-2); TRBD2 matches at 8 bases. After removal of 2 bases from V and 15 bases from J, the junction contained 9 bases not matched to a gene. Per the germline V gene, CDR1 is LGHDT and CDR2 is YNNKEL (reference sequence). The CDR3 spans 13 residues.

The rearrangement uses TRBV18 and TRBJ1-4; 10 nucleotides match TRBD1. Looked up from germline, CDR1 is KGHSH and CDR2 is LQKENI. The length of the CDR3 is 15 residues. V lost 5 bases, J lost 6 bases, and 6 bases stayed unmatched. The CDR3 sequence: CASSRTGGPDEKLFF. As DNA, the CDR3 is TGTGCCAGCTCAAGGACAGGGGGGCCAGATGAAAAACTGTTTTTT.

This clone was detected only a few times. The chain uses TRBV7-2 and TRBJ2-2; D perhaps matches TRBD2 (5 bases). Trimming left V 5 bases short and J 3 bases short, with 13 bases between. The CDR3 consists of 15 residues. Germline CDR1 reads SGHTA; CDR2 reads FQGNSA. CDR3 in DNA: TGTGCCAGCAGCCCCCAAGCACTAGACACCGGGGAGCTGTTTTTT. Residues: CASSPQALDTGELFF. The variable domain in full, completed from reference TRBV7-2 and TRBJ2-2, reads GAGVSQSPSNKVTEKGKDVELRCDPISGHTALYWYRQSLGQGLEFLIYFQGNSAPDKSGLPSDRFSAERTGGSVSTLTIQRTQQEDSAVYLCASSPQALDTGELFFGEGSRLTVL.

This clone was seen only a few times. J is TRBJ2-7 and V is TRBV6-8; TRBD2 aligns across 7 bases. CDR3 length: 14 amino acids. Germline V CDR1 and CDR2: MNHGY, SAAAGT. With 2 bases clipped from V and 6 bases from J, the junction kept 7 bases outside the gene matches. The CDR3 nucleotides read TGTGCCAGCAGTTACCCCCGCGGGGGAAGCGAGCAGTACTTC. It specifies CASSYPRGGSEQYF.